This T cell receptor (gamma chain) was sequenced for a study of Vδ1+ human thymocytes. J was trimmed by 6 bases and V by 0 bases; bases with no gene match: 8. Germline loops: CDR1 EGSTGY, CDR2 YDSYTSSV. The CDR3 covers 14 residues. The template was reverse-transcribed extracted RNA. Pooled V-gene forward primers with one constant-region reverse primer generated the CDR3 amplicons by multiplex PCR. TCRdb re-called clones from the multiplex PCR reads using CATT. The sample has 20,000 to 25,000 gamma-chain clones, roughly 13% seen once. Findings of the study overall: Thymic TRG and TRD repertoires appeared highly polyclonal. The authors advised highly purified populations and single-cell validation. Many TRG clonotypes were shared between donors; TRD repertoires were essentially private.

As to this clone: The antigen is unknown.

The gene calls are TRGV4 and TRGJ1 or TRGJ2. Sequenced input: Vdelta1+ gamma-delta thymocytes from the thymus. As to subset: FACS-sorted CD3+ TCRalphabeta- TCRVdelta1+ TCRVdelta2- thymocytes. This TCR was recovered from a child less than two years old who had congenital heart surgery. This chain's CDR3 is CATWDGLRFYKKLF. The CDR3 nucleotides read TGTGCCACCTGGGATGGGTTGCGATTTTATAAGAAACTCTTT.